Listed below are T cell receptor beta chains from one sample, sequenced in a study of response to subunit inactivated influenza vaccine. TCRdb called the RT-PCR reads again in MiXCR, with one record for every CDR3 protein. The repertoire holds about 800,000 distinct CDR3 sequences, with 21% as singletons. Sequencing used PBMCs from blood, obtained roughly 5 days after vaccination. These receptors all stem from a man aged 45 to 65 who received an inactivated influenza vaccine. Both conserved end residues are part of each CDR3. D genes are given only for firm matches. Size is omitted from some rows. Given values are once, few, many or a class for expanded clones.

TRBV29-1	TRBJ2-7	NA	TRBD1	CSFRTGASYEQYF	TGCAGCTTTCGGACAGGTGCTTCCTACGAGCAGTACTTC
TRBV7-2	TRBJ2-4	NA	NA	CASSRRSLGKNIQYF	TGTGCCAGTTCACGACGGTCCCTTGGCAAAAACATTCAGTACTTC
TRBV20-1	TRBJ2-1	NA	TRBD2	CSATASGSYNEQFF	TGCAGTGCTACGGCTAGCGGGTCCTACAATGAGCAGTTCTTC
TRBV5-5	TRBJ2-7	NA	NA	CASINTVSYEQYF	TGTGCCAGCATAAATACGGTCTCCTACGAGCAGTACTTC
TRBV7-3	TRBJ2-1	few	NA	CASSLTFRGNEQFF	TGTGCCAGCAGCTTAACATTTAGGGGGAATGAGCAGTTCTTC
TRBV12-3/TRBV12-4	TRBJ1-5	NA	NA	CASSWDVRSNQPQHF	TGTGCCAGCAGTTGGGACGTAAGGAGCAATCAGCCCCAGCATTTT
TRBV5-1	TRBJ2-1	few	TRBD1	CASSLRQGQSEQFF	TGCGCCAGCAGCCTAAGACAGGGTCAGAGTGAGCAGTTCTTC
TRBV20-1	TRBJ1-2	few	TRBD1	CSARETGGYYGYTF	TGCAGTGCTAGAGAGACAGGGGGTTACTATGGCTACACCTTC
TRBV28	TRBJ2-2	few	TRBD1	CASREGTGRTGELFF	TGTGCCAGCAGGGAGGGGACAGGGAGAACCGGGGAGCTGTTTTTT
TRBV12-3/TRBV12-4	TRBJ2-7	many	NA	CASSTTDSRLPTYEQYF	TGTGCCAGCAGCACAACGGACAGTCGTCTTCCTACCTACGAGCAGTACTTC
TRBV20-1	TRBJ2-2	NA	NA	CSARDLRMGGQNTGELFF	TGCAGTGCTAGAGATCTCAGGATGGGGGGCCAGAACACCGGGGAGCTGTTTTTT
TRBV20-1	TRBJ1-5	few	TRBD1	CSASATGGNQPQHF	TGCAGTGCTAGTGCAACAGGGGGCAATCAGCCCCAGCATTTT